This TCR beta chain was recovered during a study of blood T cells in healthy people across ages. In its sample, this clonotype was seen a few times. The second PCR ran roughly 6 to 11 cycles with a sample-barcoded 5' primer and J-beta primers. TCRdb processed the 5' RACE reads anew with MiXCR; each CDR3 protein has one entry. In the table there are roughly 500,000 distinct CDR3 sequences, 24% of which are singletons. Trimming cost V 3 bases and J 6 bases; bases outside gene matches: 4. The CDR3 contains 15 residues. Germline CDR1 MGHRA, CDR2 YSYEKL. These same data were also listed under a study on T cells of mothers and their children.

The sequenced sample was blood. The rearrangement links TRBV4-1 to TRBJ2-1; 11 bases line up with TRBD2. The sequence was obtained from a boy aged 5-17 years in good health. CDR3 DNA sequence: TGCGCCAGCAGCCAGGGACTAGCGGAGGTCAATGAGCAGTTCTTC. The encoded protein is CASSQGLAEVNEQFF.